The rows below give T cell receptor beta chains drawn from one sample of a study of T-cell memory formation after mild COVID-19. Each CDR3 protein gets one entry after TCRdb re-called the 5' RACE reads with MiXCR. The table lists under 700,000 distinct CDR3 sequences, about 20% of them singletons. The sequenced sample consisted of PBMCs or a T cell subset sorted from them (not recorded which). The source of these receptors is an adult woman who had mild COVID-19 (a few samples of this study predate the infection). Cell type and time point are not known. Both conserved end residues are part of each CDR3. D genes are given only for firm matches. Clone size is stated in some rows and not others, as once, few, many or a class when expanded.

v_call: TRBV29-1
d_call: TRBD1
j_call: TRBJ2-7
clone_size: -
cdr3_nt: TGCAGCGTCGCGACAGGGCCCGAGCAGTACTTC
cdr3_aa: CSVATGPEQYF

v_call: TRBV12-3/TRBV12-4
d_call: -
j_call: TRBJ1-4
clone_size: -
cdr3_nt: TGTGCCAGCAGTCCCTCCCCCCTTGGAATGAGTGAAAAACTGTTTTTT
cdr3_aa: CASSPSPLGMSEKLFF

v_call: TRBV20-1
d_call: -
j_call: TRBJ1-5
clone_size: -
cdr3_nt: TGCAGTGCTAGGGCGAAAGGGGAAGGTCAGCCCCAGCATTTT
cdr3_aa: CSARAKGEGQPQHF

v_call: TRBV11-2
d_call: TRBD2
j_call: TRBJ2-2
clone_size: few
cdr3_nt: TGTGCCAGCAGCTTGCCGCTGAGCGGGGTGAACACCGGGGAGCTGTTTTTT
cdr3_aa: CASSLPLSGVNTGELFF

v_call: TRBV30
d_call: TRBD2
j_call: TRBJ2-3
clone_size: -
cdr3_nt: TGTGCCTGGAGTCCAGCGGGAGCAACCCCCACAGATACGCAGTATTTT
cdr3_aa: CAWSPAGATPTDTQYF

v_call: TRBV10-3
d_call: -
j_call: TRBJ2-5
clone_size: -
cdr3_nt: TGTGCCATCAGAGAGGGGCCAGAGCAAGAGACCCAGTACTTC
cdr3_aa: CAIREGPEQETQYF

v_call: TRBV6-5
d_call: -
j_call: TRBJ2-7
clone_size: -
cdr3_nt: TGTGCCAGCAGCCACAGAGTAACCTACGAGCAGTACTTC
cdr3_aa: CASSHRVTYEQYF

v_call: TRBV12-3/TRBV12-4
d_call: -
j_call: TRBJ2-1
clone_size: few
cdr3_nt: TGTGCCAGCAGTCTTGGACAGTCCCTACTTAGAAATGAGCAGTTCTTC
cdr3_aa: CASSLGQSLLRNEQFF

v_call: TRBV7-9
d_call: -
j_call: TRBJ2-4
clone_size: few
cdr3_nt: TGTGCCAGCAGCTTAGTGGATAGGAAGATTCTAGCCAAAAACATTCAGTACTTC
cdr3_aa: CASSLVDRKILAKNIQYF

v_call: TRBV27
d_call: -
j_call: TRBJ2-3
clone_size: -
cdr3_nt: TGTGCCAGCAGTTCCGGTCGGACATCTAGCACAGATACGCAGTATTTT
cdr3_aa: CASSSGRTSSTDTQYF

v_call: TRBV5-1
d_call: -
j_call: TRBJ2-2
clone_size: many
cdr3_nt: TGCGCCAGCAGTTTGAGAGCGAACACCGGGGAGCTGTTTTTT
cdr3_aa: CASSLRANTGELFF

v_call: TRBV5-1
d_call: -
j_call: TRBJ1-1
clone_size: -
cdr3_nt: TGCGCCAGCAGCCAACAGGTGATGAACACTGAAGCTTTCTTT
cdr3_aa: CASSQQVMNTEAFF

v_call: TRBV12-3/TRBV12-4
d_call: TRBD1
j_call: TRBJ1-5
clone_size: few
cdr3_nt: TGTGCCAGCCTTCGACAGGGACACAATCAGCCCCAGCATTTT
cdr3_aa: CASLRQGHNQPQHF

v_call: TRBV5-1
d_call: -
j_call: TRBJ2-5
clone_size: many
cdr3_nt: TGCGCCAGCAGCTTGGAAGGGGAACAAGAGACCCAGTACTTC
cdr3_aa: CASSLEGEQETQYF

v_call: TRBV28
d_call: TRBD2
j_call: TRBJ2-3
clone_size: few
cdr3_nt: TGTGCCAGCAGTGGGAGCGGGGCGAGTACAGATACGCAGTATTTT
cdr3_aa: CASSGSGASTDTQYF

v_call: TRBV12-3/TRBV12-4
d_call: -
j_call: TRBJ2-7
clone_size: few
cdr3_nt: TGTGCCAGCAGTCAGGGGATGAGCTCCTACGAGCAGTACTTC
cdr3_aa: CASSQGMSSYEQYF

v_call: TRBV29-1
d_call: TRBD1
j_call: TRBJ2-3
clone_size: few
cdr3_nt: TGCAGCGCTTGGGACAGGAACACAGATACGCAGTATTTT
cdr3_aa: CSAWDRNTDTQYF

v_call: TRBV5-1
d_call: -
j_call: TRBJ1-1
clone_size: -
cdr3_nt: TGCGCCAGCAGCTTAAATTCGGCAACTGAAGCTTTCTTT
cdr3_aa: CASSLNSATEAFF

v_call: TRBV5-5
d_call: TRBD1
j_call: TRBJ2-3
clone_size: -
cdr3_nt: TGTGCCAGCAGCTGGGGCCTGGGACAGGGGAACACAGATACGCAGTATTTT
cdr3_aa: CASSWGLGQGNTDTQYF

v_call: TRBV29-1
d_call: -
j_call: TRBJ2-7
clone_size: few
cdr3_nt: TGCAGCGCCACTTGGGGCTACGAGCAGTACTTC
cdr3_aa: CSATWGYEQYF

v_call: TRBV5-5
d_call: -
j_call: TRBJ2-6
clone_size: -
cdr3_nt: TGTGCCAGCAGCTTGCCAACCTCTGGGGCCAACGTCCTGACTTTC
cdr3_aa: CASSLPTSGANVLTF

v_call: TRBV12-3/TRBV12-4
d_call: -
j_call: TRBJ2-7
clone_size: once
cdr3_nt: TGTGCCTCACAGCGAGGTCTAGCAGACTACGAGCAGTACTTC
cdr3_aa: CASQRGLADYEQYF

v_call: TRBV11-3
d_call: TRBD2
j_call: TRBJ2-5
clone_size: few
cdr3_nt: TGTGCCAGCAGCCCTCGAGGGAGGGACCAAGAGACCCAGTACTTC
cdr3_aa: CASSPRGRDQETQYF

v_call: TRBV11-3
d_call: -
j_call: TRBJ2-1
clone_size: -
cdr3_nt: TGTGCCAGCAGCTTACCGGGGGGCCGCGAGCAGTTCTTC
cdr3_aa: CASSLPGGREQFF

v_call: TRBV20-1
d_call: -
j_call: TRBJ2-2
clone_size: -
cdr3_nt: TGCAGTGCTAGTGAGGGACGGGACACCGGGGAGCTGTTTTTT
cdr3_aa: CSASEGRDTGELFF

v_call: TRBV11-1
d_call: -
j_call: TRBJ1-1
clone_size: -
cdr3_nt: TGTGCCAGCAGCGAGTTTGGGGTCACTGAAGCTTTCTTT
cdr3_aa: CASSEFGVTEAFF

v_call: TRBV12-3/TRBV12-4
d_call: TRBD2
j_call: TRBJ2-5
clone_size: -
cdr3_nt: TGTGCCAGCAGGGGTAGCGGGGGAGAGACCCAGTACTTC
cdr3_aa: CASRGSGGETQYF

v_call: TRBV15
d_call: -
j_call: TRBJ1-2
clone_size: -
cdr3_nt: TGTGCCACCAGCAGAGATCGGGTTGATGGGGTTCTCTATGGCTACACCTTC
cdr3_aa: CATSRDRVDGVLYGYTF

v_call: TRBV12-3/TRBV12-4
d_call: -
j_call: TRBJ2-1
clone_size: few
cdr3_nt: TGTGCCAGCAGGGCCAGGGTGGAGAATGAGCAGTTCTTC
cdr3_aa: CASRARVENEQFF

v_call: TRBV2
d_call: -
j_call: TRBJ2-1
clone_size: -
cdr3_nt: TGTGCCAGCACCGGACTTAGCTCCTACAATGAGCAGTTCTTC
cdr3_aa: CASTGLSSYNEQFF

v_call: TRBV5-1
d_call: -
j_call: TRBJ1-5
clone_size: -
cdr3_nt: TGCGCCAGCAGCTTGGTGCAGTTAAATCAGCCCCAGCATTTT
cdr3_aa: CASSLVQLNQPQHF

v_call: TRBV7-2
d_call: -
j_call: TRBJ2-1
clone_size: many
cdr3_nt: TGTGCCAGCAGCCCCTACTCGACTAGGGGTGTACAGGGTGAGCAGTTCTTC
cdr3_aa: CASSPYSTRGVQGEQFF

v_call: TRBV20-1
d_call: -
j_call: TRBJ2-7
clone_size: -
cdr3_nt: TGCAGCTTGCGACTAGTTGACGAGCAGTACTTC
cdr3_aa: CSLRLVDEQYF

v_call: TRBV11-1
d_call: -
j_call: TRBJ2-7
clone_size: few
cdr3_nt: TGTGCCAGCGCCCCCCTTTGGGCTAGCAACTCCTACGAGCAGTACTTC
cdr3_aa: CASAPLWASNSYEQYF

v_call: TRBV6-2/TRBV6-3
d_call: -
j_call: TRBJ2-7
clone_size: -
cdr3_nt: TGTGCCAGCAGTTACTCCGCGGGCCTCTCCTACGAGCAGTACTTC
cdr3_aa: CASSYSAGLSYEQYF

v_call: TRBV5-1
d_call: -
j_call: TRBJ1-2
clone_size: few
cdr3_nt: TGCGCCAGCAGCTTGGACGATGGGAACTATGGCTACACCTTC
cdr3_aa: CASSLDDGNYGYTF